The clone carrying this T cell receptor (beta chain) was seen once. Its antigen remains unidentified. The sample comes from a study of post-analysis software for immune sequencing data. Notes on the study in general: Normalized Chao1 diversity was significantly lower in multiple sclerosis patients than in controls. There were about 5 TRBV segments more frequent in patients than controls, and TRBV5-6, TRBV5-1 and TRBV20-1 were among them.

Prepared TCR beta cDNA libraries contained unique molecular identifiers. The yield from around 1 to 10 million T cells was 500,000 or so cDNA molecules in total. TCRdb independently ran MiXCR on the PCR reads; one entry per CDR3 protein. The profile covers roughly 650,000 distinct CDR3 sequences, with approximately 60% appearing a single time and roughly 10% taken by the ten largest. The V and J ends lost 7 bases and 5 bases respectively, with 14 bases between them. CDR3 length: 12 amino acids. Germline CDR1 and CDR2: SQVTM and ANQGSEA. Sequenced input: blood. The TCR was taken from a girl aged 2 to 10 with multiple sclerosis. The chain has TRBV29-1 and TRBJ1-1; tentatively, D is TRBD1 (5 bases). CDR3 region: CSAGDFGTEAFF. CDR3 nucleotides: TGCAGCGCGGGGGATTTTGGGACTGAAGCTTTCTTT.